A single sample is the source of the 2 T cell receptor beta chains below, sequenced in a study of blood T cell repertoires in COVID-19. Assay used: immunoSEQ multiplex PCR; TCRdb lists only in-frame clones, some missing. The sample has 270,000 or so clones; about 85% are singletons. Sequences were obtained from peripheral blood. Receptor source: a human donor in a cohort sampled during active COVID-19.

The chain links TRBV5-1 to TRBJ2-5; TRBD1 aligns across 8 bases. This CDR3 comprises 15 residues. Trimming cost V 2 bases and J 2 bases; bases outside gene matches: 5. Germline V gene sequence: CDR1 SGHRS, CDR2 YFSETQ. CDR3 coding DNA: TGCGCCAGCAGCTTAACAGGGGGGCAACAAGAGACCCAGTACTTC. It codes for CASSLTGGQQETQYF. The full variable domain, completed using reference TRBV5-1 and TRBJ2-5, is KAGVTQTPRYLIKTRGQQVTLSCSPISGHRSVSWYQQTPGQGLQFLFEYFSETQRNKGNFPGRFSGRQFSNSRSEMNVSTLELGDSALYLCASSLTGGQQETQYFGPGTRLLVL.

The J gene is TRBJ2-7, the V gene TRBV27, with D possibly matching TRBD2 (6 bases). Trimming stripped 1 base from V and 2 bases from J, with 15 bases between. Per germline, CDR1 MNHEY and CDR2 SMNVEV (reference sequence). This CDR3 comprises 16 residues. CDR3 nucleotide sequence: TGTGCCAGCAGTTTATATTCCGGTGGGGGGACCTACGAGCAGTACTTC. Translation gives CASSLYSGGGTYEQYF.